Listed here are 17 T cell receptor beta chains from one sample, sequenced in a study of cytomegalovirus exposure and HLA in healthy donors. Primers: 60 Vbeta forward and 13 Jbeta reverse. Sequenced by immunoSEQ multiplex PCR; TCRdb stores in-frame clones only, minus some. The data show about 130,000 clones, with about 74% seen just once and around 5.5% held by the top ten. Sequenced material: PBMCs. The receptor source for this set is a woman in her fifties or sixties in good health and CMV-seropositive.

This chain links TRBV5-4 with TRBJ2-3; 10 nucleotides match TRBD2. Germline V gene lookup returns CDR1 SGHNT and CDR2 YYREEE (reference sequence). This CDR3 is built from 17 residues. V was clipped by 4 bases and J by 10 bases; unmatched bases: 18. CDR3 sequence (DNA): TGTGCCAGCAGCCCGGGCCGGGGTAGCGGGGGGCCGCAGTCGCAGTATTTT. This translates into CASSPGRGSGGPQSQYF.

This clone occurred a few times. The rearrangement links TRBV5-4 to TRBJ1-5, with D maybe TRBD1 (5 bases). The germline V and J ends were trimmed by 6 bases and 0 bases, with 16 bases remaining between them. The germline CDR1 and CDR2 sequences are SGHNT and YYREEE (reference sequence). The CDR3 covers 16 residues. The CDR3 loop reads CASNFWVQDSNQPQHF. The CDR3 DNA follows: TGTGCCAGCAACTTCTGGGTACAGGATAGCAATCAGCCCCAGCATTTT.

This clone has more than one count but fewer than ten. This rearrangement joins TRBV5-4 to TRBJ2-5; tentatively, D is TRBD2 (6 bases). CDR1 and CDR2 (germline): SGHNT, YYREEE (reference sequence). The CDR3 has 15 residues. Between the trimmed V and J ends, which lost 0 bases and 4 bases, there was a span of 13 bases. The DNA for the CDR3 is TGTGCCAGCAGCTTGGTTGAGTTCGGGGGAGAGACCCAGTACTTC. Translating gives CASSLVEFGGETQYF.

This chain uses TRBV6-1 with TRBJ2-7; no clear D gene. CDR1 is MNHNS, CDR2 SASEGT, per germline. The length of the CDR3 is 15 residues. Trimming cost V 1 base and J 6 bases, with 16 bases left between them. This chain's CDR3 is CASSEDRVWVSEQYF. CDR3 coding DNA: TGTGCCAGCAGTGAAGATCGGGTCTGGGTGAGCGAGCAGTACTTC.

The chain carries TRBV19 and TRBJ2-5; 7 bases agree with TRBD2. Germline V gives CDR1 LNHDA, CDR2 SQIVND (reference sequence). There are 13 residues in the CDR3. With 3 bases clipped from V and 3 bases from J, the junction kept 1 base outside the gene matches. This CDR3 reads CASSIAGEETQYF. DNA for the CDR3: TGTGCCAGTAGTATCGCGGGGGAAGAGACCCAGTACTTC.

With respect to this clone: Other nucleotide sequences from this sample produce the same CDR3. The CDR3 sequence is CASANNRGLGTDTQYF. The CDR3 region has the DNA TGTGCCAGTGCGAATAACAGGGGCTTAGGTACAGATACGCAGTATTTT. The chain couples TRBV5-6 to TRBJ2-3; 7 bases agree with TRBD1. V shed 8 bases and J 3 bases; nucleotides not matched to a gene: 15. Germline CDR1 SGHDT, CDR2 YYEEEE. The CDR3 is 16 residues long.

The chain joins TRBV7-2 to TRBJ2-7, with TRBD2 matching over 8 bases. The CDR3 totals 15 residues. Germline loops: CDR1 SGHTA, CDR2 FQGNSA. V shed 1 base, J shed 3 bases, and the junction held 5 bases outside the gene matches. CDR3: CASSLGSGAHYEQYF. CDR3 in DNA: TGTGCCAGCAGCTTAGGTAGCGGGGCTCACTACGAGCAGTACTTC. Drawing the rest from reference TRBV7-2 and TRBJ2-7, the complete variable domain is GAGVSQSPSNKVTEKGKDVELRCDPISGHTALYWYRQSLGQGLEFLIYFQGNSAPDKSGLPSDRFSAERTGGSVSTLTIQRTQQEDSAVYLCASSLGSGAHYEQYFGPGTRLTVT.

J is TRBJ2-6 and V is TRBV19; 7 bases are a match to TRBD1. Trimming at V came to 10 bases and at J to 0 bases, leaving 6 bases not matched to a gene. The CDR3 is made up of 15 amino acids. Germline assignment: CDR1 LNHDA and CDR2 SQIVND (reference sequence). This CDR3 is CATHPGGSGANVLTF. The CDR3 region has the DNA TGTGCCACCCACCCAGGGGGCTCTGGGGCCAACGTCCTGACTTTC. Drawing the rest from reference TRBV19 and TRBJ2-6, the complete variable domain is DGGITQSPKYLFRKEGQNVTLSCEQNLNHDAMYWYRQDPGQGLRLIYYSQIVNDFQKGDIAEGYSVSREKKESFPLTVTSAQKNPTAFYLCATHPGGSGANVLTFGAGSRLTVL.

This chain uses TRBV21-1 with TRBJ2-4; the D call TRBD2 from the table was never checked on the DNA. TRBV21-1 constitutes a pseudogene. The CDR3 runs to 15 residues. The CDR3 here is CASSKGLGRKNIQYF. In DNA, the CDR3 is TGTGCCAGCAGCAAAGGTTTAGGGAGGAAAAACATTCAGTACTTC.

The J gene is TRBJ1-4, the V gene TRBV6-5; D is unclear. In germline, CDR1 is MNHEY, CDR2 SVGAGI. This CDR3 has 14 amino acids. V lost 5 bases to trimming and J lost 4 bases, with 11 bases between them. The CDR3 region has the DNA TGTGCCAGCAGTGCGACACTCAGTAATGAAAAACTGTTTTTT. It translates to CASSATLSNEKLFF.

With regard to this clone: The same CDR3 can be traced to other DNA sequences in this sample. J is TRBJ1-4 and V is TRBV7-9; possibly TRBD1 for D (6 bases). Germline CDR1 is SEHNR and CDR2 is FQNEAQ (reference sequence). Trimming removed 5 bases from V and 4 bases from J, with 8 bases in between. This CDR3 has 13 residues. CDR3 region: CASSLQGNEKLFF. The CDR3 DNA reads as TGTGCCAGCAGCCTACAGGGTAATGAAAAACTGTTTTTT.

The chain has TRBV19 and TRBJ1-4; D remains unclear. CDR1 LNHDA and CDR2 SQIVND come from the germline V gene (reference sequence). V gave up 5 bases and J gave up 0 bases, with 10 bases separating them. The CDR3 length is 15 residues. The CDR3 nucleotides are TGTGCCAGTAGTTTAAGCGGGCCAACTAATGAAAAACTGTTTTTT. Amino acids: CASSLSGPTNEKLFF. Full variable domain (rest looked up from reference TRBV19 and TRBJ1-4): DGGITQSPKYLFRKEGQNVTLSCEQNLNHDAMYWYRQDPGQGLRLIYYSQIVNDFQKGDIAEGYSVSREKKESFPLTVTSAQKNPTAFYLCASSLSGPTNEKLFFGSGTQLSVL.

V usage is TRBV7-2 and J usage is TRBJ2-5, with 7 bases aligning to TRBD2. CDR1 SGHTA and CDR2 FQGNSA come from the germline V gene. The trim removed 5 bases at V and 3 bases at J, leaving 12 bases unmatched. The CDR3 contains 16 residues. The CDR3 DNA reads TGTGCCAGCAGCCCGCGGCGGTCTAGCGGAAAAGAGACCCAGTACTTC. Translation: CASSPRRSSGKETQYF.

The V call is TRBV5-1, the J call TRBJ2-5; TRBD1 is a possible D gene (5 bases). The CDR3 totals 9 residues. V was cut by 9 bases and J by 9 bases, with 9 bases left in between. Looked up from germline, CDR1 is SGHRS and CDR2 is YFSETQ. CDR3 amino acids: CATVRAQYF. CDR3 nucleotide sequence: TGCGCCACCGTCAGGGCCCAGTACTTC.

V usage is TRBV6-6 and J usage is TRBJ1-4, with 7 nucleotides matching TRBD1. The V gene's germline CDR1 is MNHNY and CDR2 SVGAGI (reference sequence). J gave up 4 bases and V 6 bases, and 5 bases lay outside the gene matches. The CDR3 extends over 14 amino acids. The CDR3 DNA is TGTGCCAGCAGCCTGGGACAGCTTAATGAAAAACTGTTTTTT. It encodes CASSLGQLNEKLFF.

The CDR3 nucleotides are TGTGCCAGCAGTCACGACAGGGTGACTGAAAAACTGTTTTTT. Translating it yields CASSHDRVTEKLFF. V is TRBV7-9 and J is TRBJ1-4; TRBD1 agrees at 7 bases. There are 14 residues in the CDR3. Trimming cost V 6 bases and J 7 bases; bases outside gene matches: 8. The germline CDR1 and CDR2 sequences are SEHNR and FQNEAQ (reference sequence). The full variable domain, its missing parts supplied by reference TRBV7-9 and TRBJ1-4, is DTGVSQNPRHKITKRGQNVTFRCDPISEHNRLYWYRQTLGQGPEFLTYFQNEAQLEKSRLLSDRFSAERPKGSFSTLEIQRTEQGDSAMYLCASSHDRVTEKLFFGSGTQLSVL.

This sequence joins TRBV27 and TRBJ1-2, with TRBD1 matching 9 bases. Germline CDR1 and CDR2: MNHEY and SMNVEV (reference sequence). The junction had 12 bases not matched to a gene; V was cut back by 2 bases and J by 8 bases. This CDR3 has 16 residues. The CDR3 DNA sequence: TGTGCCAGCAGTTTAGACCCCACAGGGGGCCTAATCGGCTACACCTTC. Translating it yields CASSLDPTGGLIGYTF.